The 21 T cell receptor beta chains given below trace back to one sample, sequenced in a study of cytomegalovirus exposure and HLA in healthy donors (dated 2017 in TCRdb). Libraries were built with the immunoSEQ multiplex PCR assay. The multiplex PCR relied on a mix of 60 forward primers for TCR Vbeta segments and 13 reverse primers for TCR Jbeta segments. TCRdb limited this immuneACCESS table to in-frame rearrangements with V and J called. A share of clones is missing; checked studies link under half to unresolved V genes, and the rest is unexplained. The sample has about 90,000 clones on record, about 72% of them singletons. The ten largest clones take up 2.1% of the sample. Sequenced: PBMCs. These receptors were obtained from a man aged 25-45 years in good health and CMV-seronegative.

This clone was observed a handful of times. V gene TRBV29-1 combines with J gene TRBJ2-2; the match to TRBD2 covers 11 bases. The CDR3 has 17 residues. Germline V CDR1 and CDR2: SQVTM, ANQGSEA. Trimming removed 1 base from V and 0 bases from J; junction bases left unmatched: 4. CDR3 protein: CSVEVLAGGPNTGELFF. The CDR3 nucleotides are TGCAGCGTTGAAGTTCTAGCGGGGGGCCCGAACACCGGGGAGCTGTTTTTT.

J is TRBJ1-5 and V is TRBV7-9; D unresolved. V lost 5 bases, J lost 2 bases, and 13 bases lay in between. The germline V gene has CDR1 SEHNR and CDR2 FQNEAQ (reference sequence). The CDR3 has 15 residues. In DNA, the CDR3 is TGTGCCAGCAGCCCGGGTCGGCTTGGCAATCAGCCCCAGCATTTT. It yields the protein CASSPGRLGNQPQHF.

The chain is built from TRBV7-9 and TRBJ2-5, with D tentatively TRBD1 (6 bases). The better agreement between TRBJ2-7 and the DNA end casts doubt on the J call. This CDR3 contains 14 residues. Germline loops: CDR1 SEHNR, CDR2 FQNEAQ (reference sequence). DNA for the CDR3: TGTGCCAGCAGTTCCGGCAGGGGCTGGGACGAGCAGTACTTC. This sequence encodes CASSSGRGWDEQYF.

The chain joins TRBV7-9 to TRBJ1-3; tentative D call: TRBD1 (6 bases). Per the germline V gene, CDR1 is SEHNR and CDR2 is FQNEAQ (reference sequence). Trimming removed 3 bases from V and 0 bases from J, with 12 bases in between. The CDR3 totals 16 residues. DNA for the CDR3: TGTGCCAGCAGCTTTGTGGACAGACCCTCTGGAAACACCATATATTTT. Translated, it gives CASSFVDRPSGNTIYF.

The chain is built from TRBV5-6 and TRBJ1-1, with 8 bases lining up with TRBD1. The germline V gene encodes CDR1 SGHDT and CDR2 YYEEEE. This CDR3 is built from 14 residues. Losses at the gene ends were 6 bases for V and 4 bases for J; bases not matched to a gene: 8. CDR3 residues: CASTITGGVTEAFF. The CDR3, as DNA: TGTGCCAGCACCATAACAGGGGGGGTCACTGAAGCTTTCTTT.

This clone has only a few counts. This chain connects TRBV30 to TRBJ1-2, with a possible D match to TRBD1 (6 bases). CDR3 length: 14 amino acids. Germline CDR1 reads GTSNPN; CDR2 reads SVGIG (reference sequence). V gave up 2 bases and J gave up 4 bases, with 14 bases separating them. Here the CDR3 DNA reads TGTGCCTGGAGTCTTCAACAGGGAGCCTATGGCTACACCTTC. Amino acid sequence: CAWSLQQGAYGYTF.

The rearrangement links TRBV6-4 to TRBJ1-4; D is undetermined. V was shortened by 4 bases and J by 8 bases, with 8 bases between the two germline ends. Germline V lookup: CDR1 MRHNA, CDR2 SNTAGT. The CDR3 is 12 residues long. The chain's CDR3 is CASSVGGEKLFF. The CDR3, as DNA: TGTGCCAGCAGTGTCGGAGGGGAAAAACTGTTTTTT.

This rearrangement joins TRBV7-9 to TRBJ1-6; D is perhaps TRBD1 (5 bases). V lost 10 bases to trimming and J lost 7 bases, with 17 bases between them. The CDR3 is made up of 14 amino acids. Per the germline V gene, CDR1 is SEHNR and CDR2 is FQNEAQ (reference sequence). The CDR3 nucleotides are TGTGCCACTCGCCTCAGGGAAGCCAATTCACCCCTCCACTTT. Amino acid sequence: CATRLREANSPLHF.

CDR3 protein: CASRRTGRNQPQHF. CDR3 nucleotide sequence: TGTGCCAGCAGGCGGACAGGGCGCAATCAGCCCCAGCATTTT. The genes are TRBV6-5 and TRBJ1-5; TRBD1 matches at 8 bases. The CDR3 totals 14 residues. With 6 bases clipped from V and 2 bases from J, the junction kept 3 bases outside the gene matches. CDR1 is MNHEY, CDR2 SVGAGI, per germline.

CDR3 DNA: TGTGCCAGCAGTTACTCGGGGGCTAGGGGCTCCTACGAGCAGTACTTC. It encodes CASSYSGARGSYEQYF. The chain combines TRBV6-5 with TRBJ2-7, with TRBD1 as a possible D gene (6 bases). This CDR3 comprises 16 residues. V dropped 0 bases and J dropped 0 bases, with 12 bases sitting between them. Germline V lookup: CDR1 MNHEY, CDR2 SVGAGI.

This clone appeared once. This chain uses TRBV4-1 with TRBJ2-5; a weak D match, TRBD2 (6 bases). Trimming removed 0 bases from V and 5 bases from J, with 13 bases in between. The CDR3 totals 15 residues. Per the germline V gene, CDR1 is MGHRA and CDR2 is YSYEKL. CDR3 amino acids: CASSQEVSRGETQYF. CDR3 nucleotides: TGCGCCAGCAGCCAAGAGGTGTCACGGGGGGAGACCCAGTACTTC.

This chain uses TRBV5-1 with TRBJ2-2, with 8 positions matching TRBD2. Germline CDR1 SGHRS, CDR2 YFSETQ. This CDR3 has 16 residues. V was pared by 1 base and J by 6 bases, with 8 bases of the junction left unmatched. The CDR3 region has the DNA TGCGCCAGCAGCTTGCCGGGACTAGACGATGCCGGGGAGCTGTTTTTT. Its protein product is CASSLPGLDDAGELFF.

The chain has TRBV27 and TRBJ2-1, with TRBD2 matching over 8 bases. Per the germline V gene, CDR1 is MNHEY and CDR2 is SMNVEV (reference sequence). With 0 bases clipped from V and 16 bases from J, the junction kept 5 bases outside the gene matches. The CDR3 is 12 residues long. The CDR3 reads CASSLSGTRYFF. In DNA, the CDR3 is TGTGCCAGCAGTTTATCAGGGACTAGGTATTTCTTC.

Only one count was recorded for this clone. This sequence joins TRBV5-1 and TRBJ1-6; the D is unclear. Looked up from germline, CDR1 is SGHRS and CDR2 is YFSETQ. Trimming left V 1 base short and J 9 bases short, with 11 bases between. This CDR3 has 14 residues. The CDR3 sequence is CASSLTIATSPLHF. For the CDR3, the DNA is TGCGCCAGCAGCTTGACAATTGCAACTTCACCCCTCCACTTT.

This clone was seen a few times. The same CDR3 also results from other DNA sequences found in this sample. The V and J genes are TRBV4-3 and TRBJ2-5, with 10 bases that match TRBD1. With the DNA end fitting TRBJ2-7 better, the J assignment may be wrong. Looked up from germline, CDR1 is LGHNA and CDR2 is YSLEER. The CDR3 has 15 residues. This CDR3 is CASSHSGTGEYEQYF. CDR3 sequence (DNA): TGCGCCAGCAGCCACTCCGGGACAGGGGAATACGAGCAGTACTTC.

This sequence joins TRBV6-5 and TRBJ2-3, with 8 bases that match TRBD2. CDR3 length: 15 amino acids. Germline V gives CDR1 MNHEY, CDR2 SVGAGI. V was clipped by 6 bases and J by 4 bases; unmatched bases: 9. The DNA of the CDR3 is TGTGCCAGCAGAAGGAGCGGGGGAGTCCCAGATACGCAGTATTTT. Translating gives CASRRSGGVPDTQYF.

This chain links TRBV7-3 with TRBJ2-3; the match to TRBD2 covers 8 bases. The length of the CDR3 is 14 residues. The germline V gene has CDR1 SGHTA and CDR2 FQGTGA. V trimming: 6 bases; J trimming: 6 bases; junction bases outside the gene matches: 8. CDR3 sequence reads: CASSLGLASDTQYF. The CDR3, as DNA: TGTGCCAGCAGTTTAGGACTAGCATCCGATACGCAGTATTTT.

V gene TRBV30 combines with J gene TRBJ1-5; TRBD1 matches at 8 bases. CDR3 length equals 15 residues. Germline CDR1 and CDR2: GTSNPN and SVGIG (reference sequence). The junction had 6 bases not matched to a gene; V was cut back by 1 base and J by 4 bases. DNA of the CDR3: TGTGCCTGGAGTGCCGGGACAGGCCCTAATCAGCCCCAGCATTTT. Translated: CAWSAGTGPNQPQHF.

This clone was seen more than once but under ten times. This sequence joins TRBV30 and TRBJ1-3; 7 bases fit TRBD1. There are 12 residues in the CDR3. Losses at the gene ends were 5 bases for V and 2 bases for J; bases not matched to a gene: 0. Germline V gene lookup returns CDR1 GTSNPN and CDR2 SVGIG (reference sequence). For the CDR3, the DNA is TGTGCCTGGGGGACAGCTGGAAACACCATATATTTT. It is translated as CAWGTAGNTIYF.

The V call is TRBV5-4, the J call TRBJ1-2, with 8 positions matching TRBD1. The germline V gene encodes CDR1 SGHNT and CDR2 YYREEE (reference sequence). This CDR3 has 18 amino acids. V shed 2 bases, J shed 1 base, and the junction held 13 bases outside the gene matches. Here the CDR3 reads CASSLSLMGQVLNYGYTF. CDR3 coding DNA: TGTGCCAGCAGCTTAAGCTTAATGGGACAGGTTCTTAACTATGGCTACACCTTC. The whole variable domain, remainder taken from reference TRBV5-4 and TRBJ1-2, is ETGVTQSPTHLIKTRGQQVTLRCSSQSGHNTVSWYQQALGQGPQFIFQYYREEENGRGNFPPRFSGLQFPNYSSELNVNALELDDSALYLCASSLSLMGQVLNYGYTFGSGTRLTVV.

The chain uses TRBV19 and TRBJ1-1, with TRBD1 as a possible D gene (5 bases). This CDR3 region has 13 residues. The germline V and J ends were trimmed by 5 bases and 5 bases, with 12 bases remaining between them. Germline V gives CDR1 LNHDA, CDR2 SQIVND (reference sequence). CDR3 bases: TGTGCCAGTAGTCTACAGGCCGGGACTGAAGCTTTCTTT. This encodes CASSLQAGTEAFF.